Listed below are T cell receptor beta chains from one sample, sequenced in a study of CD8+ T cells in alopecia areata. The assay was immunoSEQ multiplex PCR, and TCRdb's table has in-frame clones only and misses some. The table includes around 200,000 clones, 63% detected once. The sequencing used CD4+ T cells sorted from blood, collected at week 0. These receptor sequences come from a human donor with alopecia areata. Both conserved end residues are part of each CDR3. D genes are given only for firm matches. Only some rows state a clone size, as once, few, many or a class for expanded clones.

v_gene,j_gene,abundance,d_gene,CDR3aa,CDR3nt
TRBV30,TRBJ2-7,-,TRBD2,CAWSVPGGIEQYF,TGTGCCTGGAGTGTACCGGGAGGTATCGAGCAGTACTTC
TRBV29-1,TRBJ1-5,-,TRBD1,CSVRTGQSNQPQHF,TGCAGCGTTCGAACGGGACAGTCTAATCAGCCCCAGCATTTT
TRBV9,TRBJ2-1,-,-,CASSVGAKGGVEEQFF,TGTGCCAGCAGCGTAGGGGCGAAAGGGGGTGTTGAAGAGCAGTTCTTC
TRBV2,TRBJ2-3,few,-,CASRRDTDTQYF,TGTGCCAGCAGACGGGACACAGATACGCAGTATTTT
TRBV7-8,TRBJ2-2,-,-,CASSLKGWTSANTGELFF,TGTGCCAGCAGCTTAAAGGGGTGGACGAGTGCGAACACCGGGGAGCTGTTTTTT
TRBV30,TRBJ2-1,once,-,CAWDGNNEQFF,TGTGCCTGGGACGGAAACAATGAGCAGTTCTTC
TRBV11-2,TRBJ2-7,-,-,CASSLLGSYEQYF,TGTGCCAGCAGCTTACTGGGCAGCTACGAGCAGTACTTC
TRBV7-7,TRBJ2-1,few,TRBD2,CASSPAGGLNEQFF,TGTGCCAGCAGCCCAGCGGGGGGGCTCAATGAGCAGTTCTTC
TRBV4-3,TRBJ2-7,-,-,CASSQDIGRTYEQYF,TGCGCCAGCAGCCAAGATATAGGCCGAACCTACGAGCAGTACTTC
TRBV19,TRBJ2-1,-,-,CASSSWPNEQFF,TGTGCCAGTAGCAGCTGGCCAAATGAGCAGTTCTTC
TRBV5-1,TRBJ2-3,-,-,CASSYEDTQYF,TGCGCCAGCAGCTATGAAGATACGCAGTATTTT
TRBV7-3,TRBJ2-3,-,TRBD1,CASGTGGPDTQYF,TGTGCCAGTGGGACAGGGGGACCAGATACGCAGTATTTT
TRBV5-5,TRBJ2-5,-,-,CASSLWRNQETQYF,TGTGCCAGCAGCTTGTGGCGGAACCAAGAGACCCAGTACTTC
TRBV5-6,TRBJ2-1,-,-,CASSSDRHTTYNEQFF,TGTGCCAGCAGCAGTGACAGACACACTACCTACAATGAGCAGTTCTTC
TRBV2,TRBJ2-2,-,-,CASSARPSGTTGELFF,TGTGCCAGCAGTGCACGACCCTCAGGGACTACCGGGGAGCTGTTTTTT
TRBV11-3,TRBJ1-2,-,TRBD1,CASSRGTVEYGYTF,TGTGCCAGCAGCCGTGGGACAGTGGAATATGGCTACACCTTC
TRBV7-2,TRBJ2-7,-,TRBD1,CASSLRGRMAEQYF,TGTGCCAGCAGCTTAAGGGGGCGGATGGCCGAGCAGTACTTC
TRBV7-3,TRBJ2-1,few,-,CASSLLAGYNEQFF,TGTGCCAGCAGCTTACTGGCGGGGTACAATGAGCAGTTCTTC
TRBV15,TRBJ2-5,-,-,CATSRGGETQYF,TGTGCCACCAGCAGAGGGGGAGAGACCCAGTACTTC
TRBV4-3,TRBJ2-2,-,-,CASSLQGGPRTGELFF,TGCGCCAGCAGCCTTCAAGGTGGCCCAAGGACCGGGGAGCTGTTTTTT
TRBV30,TRBJ2-1,-,-,CAWRGKGRDEQFF,TGTGCCTGGAGGGGGAAGGGGCGGGATGAGCAGTTCTTC
TRBV4-3,TRBJ2-6,few,-,CASSQFGTMGSGANVLTF,TGCGCCAGCAGCCAATTCGGCACTATGGGGTCTGGGGCCAACGTCCTGACTTTC
TRBV29-1,TRBJ1-2,few,-,CSVEDPAGRGYTF,TGCAGCGTTGAAGATCCGGCAGGACGCGGCTACACCTTC
TRBV9,TRBJ2-5,-,-,CASSVQDNQPWETQYF,TGTGCCAGCAGCGTCCAAGACAACCAACCCTGGGAGACCCAGTACTTC
TRBV25-1,TRBJ1-2,-,-,CASSVTGSYGYTF,TGTGCCAGCAGTGTTACAGGATCCTATGGCTACACCTTC
TRBV7-9,TRBJ2-3,-,-,CASSLGGLRTDTQYF,TGTGCCAGCAGCTTAGGTGGACTCCGCACAGATACGCAGTATTTT
TRBV29-1,TRBJ1-2,few,-,CSVEEPVEGPYGYTF,TGCAGCGTTGAAGAGCCGGTCGAGGGCCCGTATGGCTACACCTTC
TRBV19,TRBJ2-1,once,-,CASSPGGGYEQFF,TGTGCCAGTAGTCCAGGGGGAGGTTATGAGCAGTTCTTC
TRBV14,TRBJ1-1,once,TRBD1,CASSLPGTGGTEAFF,TGTGCCAGCAGCCTCCCGGGGACAGGGGGCACTGAAGCTTTCTTT
TRBV30,TRBJ2-5,-,-,CAWNPTQHQETQYF,TGTGCCTGGAACCCAACTCAGCACCAAGAGACCCAGTACTTC
TRBV7-6,TRBJ2-5,-,-,CASSLQETQYF,TGTGCCAGCAGCCTCCAAGAGACCCAGTACTTC
TRBV29-1,TRBJ1-1,-,TRBD1,CSVVGQGRLEAFF,TGCAGCGTTGTCGGACAGGGTAGACTTGAAGCTTTCTTT
TRBV20-1,TRBJ1-2,-,-,CSASTGHGYTF,TGCAGTGCTAGTACAGGGCATGGCTACACCTTC
TRBV19,TRBJ2-2,-,TRBD2,CASSNSGGVNTGELFF,TGTGCCAGTAGTAACAGCGGGGGGGTTAACACCGGGGAGCTGTTTTTT
TRBV29-1,TRBJ1-5,-,TRBD1,CSVYNQGAGRNQPQHF,TGCAGCGTCTACAATCAGGGGGCCGGTCGCAATCAGCCCCAGCATTTT
TRBV6-5,TRBJ1-2,-,TRBD1,CASKKQGPTNYGYTF,TGTGCCAGCAAGAAACAGGGGCCAACTAACTATGGCTACACCTTC
TRBV5-6,TRBJ1-5,-,-,CASSLMGSRDQPQHF,TGTGCCAGCAGCTTGATGGGATCCCGTGATCAGCCCCAGCATTTT
TRBV20-1,TRBJ2-7,few,-,CSALSIYEQYF,TGCAGTGCCTTGTCTATCTACGAGCAGTACTTC
TRBV29-1,TRBJ2-7,few,TRBD1,CSAMTVTGSSYEQYF,TGCAGCGCAATGACGGTGACAGGGAGCTCCTACGAGCAGTACTTC
TRBV18,TRBJ1-3,-,-,CASSPGSTASIYF,TGTGCCAGCTCACCAGGTTCGACAGCATCCATATATTTT
TRBV5-6,TRBJ2-5,-,TRBD1,CASRSRGRLETQYF,TGTGCCAGCAGGTCTAGGGGGCGTTTAGAGACCCAGTACTTC
TRBV30,TRBJ1-1,once,-,CAWSVWGGITNTEAFF,TGTGCCTGGAGTGTATGGGGCGGCATTACAAACACTGAAGCTTTCTTT
TRBV29-1,TRBJ2-7,few,TRBD1,CSAFGQVGEQYF,TGCAGCGCCTTCGGACAGGTGGGCGAGCAGTACTTC
TRBV13,TRBJ1-4,-,TRBD1,CASSSHPGQGDEKLFF,TGTGCCAGCAGCTCGCATCCCGGACAGGGGGATGAAAAACTGTTTTTT